Presented here are 8 T cell receptor beta chains from one specimen sequenced in a study of graft-versus-host responses after intestinal transplantation (dated by TCRdb to the early 2020s). Libraries came from the immunoSEQ multiplex PCR assay. Not all clones reach the TCRdb copy of this immuneACCESS table, which keeps in-frame sequences only. Checked studies attribute under half of the gap to unresolved V genes and leave the rest unexplained. Within this sample are approximately 15,000 clones, with 30% to 40% of them counted one time only. Clones ranked in the top ten supply about 2.3% of the sample. The label giving this sample's time point can be read as: cells obtained before transplantation from donor or recipient. In mixed lymphocyte reactions, around 200,000 CFSE-labeled pre-transplant responders were plated with around 200,000 irradiated violet-dye-labeled stimulators and cultured for less than 7 days.

Sequencing used alloreactive CD8+ T cells from a mixed lymphocyte reaction culture, obtained before intestinal transplant. The label giving this sample's cell subset or site can be read as: CFSE-low proliferating T cells sorted from roughly 6-day pre-transplant mixed lymphocyte reaction (GvH or HvG direction). The receptors stem from a human patient who received an intestinal transplant.

The chain joins TRBV19 to TRBJ1-1; tentatively, D is TRBD1 (6 bases). The CDR3 spans 14 residues. Germline V gene lookup returns CDR1 LNHDA and CDR2 SQIVND (reference sequence). V lost 3 bases, J lost 6 bases, and 14 bases lay in between. The CDR3 reads CASSMPPQGPEAFF. CDR3 coding DNA: TGTGCCAGTAGTATGCCCCCACAGGGTCCTGAAGCTTTCTTT. Using reference TRBV19 and TRBJ1-1 for the parts outside the CDR3, the full variable domain is DGGITQSPKYLFRKEGQNVTLSCEQNLNHDAMYWYRQDPGQGLRLIYYSQIVNDFQKGDIAEGYSVSREKKESFPLTVTSAQKNPTAFYLCASSMPPQGPEAFFGQGTRLTVV.

As concerns this clone: One end of the junction does not line up with germline, which may come from a read error. The V gene is TRBV6-5, the J gene TRBJ1-5, with unresolved D. This CDR3 region has 14 residues. Germline V lookup: CDR1 MNHEY, CDR2 SVGAGI. In DNA, the CDR3 is TGTGCCACCTGGACGGTATCTAGCGATCAGCCCCAGCATTTT. This sequence encodes CATWTVSSDQPQHF.

This clone turned up a few times. The chain carries TRBV27 and TRBJ1-1; D unclear. The CDR3 runs 13 residues. V dropped 0 bases and J dropped 0 bases, with 2 bases sitting between them. CDR1 MNHEY and CDR2 SMNVEV come from the germline V gene (reference sequence). Here the CDR3 DNA reads TGTGCCAGCAGTTTATCCGTGAACACTGAAGCTTTCTTT. Its translation is CASSLSVNTEAFF.

This chain connects TRBV7-9 to TRBJ2-2; 10 nucleotides agree with TRBD1. V lost 6 bases, J lost 6 bases, and 13 bases stayed unmatched. This CDR3 has 17 amino acids. Germline V gene data show CDR1 as SEHNR and CDR2 as FQNEAQ (reference sequence). The CDR3 sequence is CASRYLPGTGDPGELFF. As DNA, the CDR3 is TGTGCCAGCAGGTATTTACCCGGGACAGGGGACCCCGGGGAGCTGTTTTTT.

The V and J genes are TRBV12-1 and TRBJ1-3; the table gives TRBD1 as D, unverified against the DNA. TRBV12-1 is classified as a pseudogene. The CDR3 runs to 15 residues. In DNA form, the CDR3 reads TGTGCCAGCAGCTTCCTACAGGGTACCGGAAACACCATATATTTT. Encoded protein: CASSFLQGTGNTIYF.

V gene TRBV29-1 combines with J gene TRBJ2-2; no firm D call. The CDR3 sequence is 12 residues long. The V end lost 8 bases, the J end lost 6 bases, and 13 bases lay between the germline ends. CDR1 is SQVTM and CDR2 is ANQGSEA in the germline V gene. CDR3 residues: CSSSSQSGELFF. CDR3 bases: TGCAGCTCTAGTTCACAATCCGGGGAGCTGTTTTTT.

This chain joins TRBV7-9 and TRBJ2-3, with 7 nucleotides matching TRBD1. Trimming removed 2 bases from V and 0 bases from J; junction bases left unmatched: 5. The V gene's germline CDR1 is SEHNR and CDR2 FQNEAQ (reference sequence). This CDR3 comprises 16 residues. CDR3 sequence: CASSLIVGGSTDTQYF. CDR3 nucleotides: TGTGCCAGCAGCTTAATAGTAGGGGGCAGCACAGATACGCAGTATTTT.

By sample share, this clone is medium-sized. The gene calls are TRBV10-3 and TRBJ2-7; D gene uncertain. Germline-derived CDR1 and CDR2 are ENHRY and SYGVKD. V was shortened by 3 bases and J by 4 bases, with 13 bases between the two germline ends. The CDR3 spans 14 residues. The CDR3 DNA is TGTGCCATCAGTGAAGCCGGCCCTCCTTACGAGCAGTACTTC. Translating gives CAISEAGPPYEQYF.